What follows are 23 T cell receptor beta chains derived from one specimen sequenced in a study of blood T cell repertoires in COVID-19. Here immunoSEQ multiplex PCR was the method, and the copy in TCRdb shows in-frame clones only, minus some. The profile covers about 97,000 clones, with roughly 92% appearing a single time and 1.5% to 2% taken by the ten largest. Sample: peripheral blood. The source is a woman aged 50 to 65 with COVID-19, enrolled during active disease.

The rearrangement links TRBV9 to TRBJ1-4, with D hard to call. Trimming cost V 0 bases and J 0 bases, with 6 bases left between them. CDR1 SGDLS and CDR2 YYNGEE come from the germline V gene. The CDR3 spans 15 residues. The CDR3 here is CASSVGGSTNEKLFF. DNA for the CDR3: TGTGCCAGCAGCGTAGGAGGTTCAACTAATGAAAAACTGTTTTTT.

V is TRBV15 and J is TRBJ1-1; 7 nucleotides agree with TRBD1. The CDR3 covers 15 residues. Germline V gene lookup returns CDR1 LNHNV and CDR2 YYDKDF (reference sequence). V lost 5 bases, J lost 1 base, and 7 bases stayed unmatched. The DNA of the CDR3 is TGTGCCACCAGCGCTCAGGGGGGTGGGAACACTGAAGCTTTCTTT. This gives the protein CATSAQGGGNTEAFF.

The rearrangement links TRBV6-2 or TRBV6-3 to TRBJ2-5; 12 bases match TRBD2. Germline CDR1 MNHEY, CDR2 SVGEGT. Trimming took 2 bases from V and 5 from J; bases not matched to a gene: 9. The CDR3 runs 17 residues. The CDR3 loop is CASSYGLAGGLRETQYF. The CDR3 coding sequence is TGTGCCAGCAGTTACGGGCTAGCGGGGGGGCTACGGGAGACCCAGTACTTC.

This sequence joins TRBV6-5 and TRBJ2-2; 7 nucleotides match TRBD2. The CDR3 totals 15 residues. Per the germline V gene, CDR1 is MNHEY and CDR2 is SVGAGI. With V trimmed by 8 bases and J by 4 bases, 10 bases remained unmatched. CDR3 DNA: TGTGCCAGCGCTTATAGCGGGTCGCTCACCGGGGAGCTGTTTTTT. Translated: CASAYSGSLTGELFF.

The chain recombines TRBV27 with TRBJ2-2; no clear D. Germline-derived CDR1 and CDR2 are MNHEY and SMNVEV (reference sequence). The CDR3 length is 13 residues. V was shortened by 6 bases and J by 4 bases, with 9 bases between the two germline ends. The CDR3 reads CASSRTVTGELFF. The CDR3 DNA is TGTGCCAGCAGCCGAACAGTCACCGGGGAGCTGTTTTTT.

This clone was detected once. CDR3 region: CASSPSWGPEQYF. As DNA, the CDR3 is TGTGCCAGCAGCCCGTCGTGGGGGCCGGAGCAGTACTTC. The chain links TRBV5-4 to TRBJ2-7; TRBD1 might be the D (6 bases). Trimming took off 4 bases at V and 7 bases at J, with 15 bases between the two ends. The germline V gene encodes CDR1 SGHNT and CDR2 YYREEE (reference sequence). The CDR3 has 13 residues.

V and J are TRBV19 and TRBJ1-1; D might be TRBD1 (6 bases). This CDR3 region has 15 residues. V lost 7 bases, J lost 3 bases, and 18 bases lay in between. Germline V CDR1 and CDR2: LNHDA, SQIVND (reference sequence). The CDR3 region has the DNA TGTGCCAGTAAACGCCGGGACAAGTATGACACTGAAGCTTTCTTT. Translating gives CASKRRDKYDTEAFF.

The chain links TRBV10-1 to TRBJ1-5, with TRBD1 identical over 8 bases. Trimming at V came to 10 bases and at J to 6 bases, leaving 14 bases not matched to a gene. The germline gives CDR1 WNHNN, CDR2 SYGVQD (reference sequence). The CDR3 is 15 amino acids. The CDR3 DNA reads TGCGCCACCAGAAACAGACAGGGGAAGGCTCAGCCCCAGCATTTT. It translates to CATRNRQGKAQPQHF.

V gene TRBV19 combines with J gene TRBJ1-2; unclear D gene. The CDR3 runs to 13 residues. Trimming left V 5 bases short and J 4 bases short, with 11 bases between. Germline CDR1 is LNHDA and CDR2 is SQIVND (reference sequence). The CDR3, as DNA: TGTGCCAGTAGTGAGCCCACCTCCTATGGCTACACCTTC. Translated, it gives CASSEPTSYGYTF. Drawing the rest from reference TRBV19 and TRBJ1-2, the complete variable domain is DGGITQSPKYLFRKEGQNVTLSCEQNLNHDAMYWYRQDPGQGLRLIYYSQIVNDFQKGDIAEGYSVSREKKESFPLTVTSAQKNPTAFYLCASSEPTSYGYTFGSGTRLTVV.

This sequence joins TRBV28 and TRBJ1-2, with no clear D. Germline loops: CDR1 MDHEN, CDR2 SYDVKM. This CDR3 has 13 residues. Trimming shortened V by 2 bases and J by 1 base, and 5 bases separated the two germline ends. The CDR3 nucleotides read TGTGCCAGCAGTTTAGGACTTAACTATGGCTACACCTTC. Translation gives CASSLGLNYGYTF.

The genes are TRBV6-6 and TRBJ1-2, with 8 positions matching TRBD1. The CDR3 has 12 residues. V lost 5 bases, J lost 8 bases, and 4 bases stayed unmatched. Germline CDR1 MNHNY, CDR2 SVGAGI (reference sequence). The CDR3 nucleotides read TGTGCCAGCAGTGCAGGGGGCGGCGGCTACACCTTC. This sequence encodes CASSAGGGGYTF.

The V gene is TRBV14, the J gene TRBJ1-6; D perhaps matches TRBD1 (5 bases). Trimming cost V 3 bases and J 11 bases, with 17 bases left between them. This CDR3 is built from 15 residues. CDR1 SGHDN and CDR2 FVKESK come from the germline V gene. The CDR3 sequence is CASSHNHGTFTPLHF. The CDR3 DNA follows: TGTGCCAGCAGCCATAATCACGGGACTTTTACACCCCTCCACTTT.

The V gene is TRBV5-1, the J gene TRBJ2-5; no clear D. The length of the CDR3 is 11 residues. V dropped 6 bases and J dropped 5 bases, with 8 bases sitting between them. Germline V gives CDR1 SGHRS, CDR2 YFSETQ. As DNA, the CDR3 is TGCGCCAGCACCAACACGGAGACCCAGTACTTC. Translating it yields CASTNTETQYF.

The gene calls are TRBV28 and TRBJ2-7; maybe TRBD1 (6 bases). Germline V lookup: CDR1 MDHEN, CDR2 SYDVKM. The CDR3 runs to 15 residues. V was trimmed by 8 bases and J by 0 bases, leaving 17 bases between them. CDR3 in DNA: TGTGCCAGCCAAAAAGCGACAGGCCGCTCCTACGAGCAGTACGTC. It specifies CASQKATGRSYEQYV.

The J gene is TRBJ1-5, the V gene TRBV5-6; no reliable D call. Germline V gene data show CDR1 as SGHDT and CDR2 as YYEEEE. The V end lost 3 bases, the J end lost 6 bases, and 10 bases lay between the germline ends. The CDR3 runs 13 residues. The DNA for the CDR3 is TGTGCCAGCAGCTGGAATACGGGTCAGCCCCAGCATTTT. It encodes CASSWNTGQPQHF. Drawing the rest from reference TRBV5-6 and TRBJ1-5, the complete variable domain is DAGVTQSPTHLIKTRGQQVTLRCSPKSGHDTVSWYQQALGQGPQFIFQYYEEEERQRGNFPDRFSGHQFPNYSSELNVNALLLGDSALYLCASSWNTGQPQHFGDGTRLSIL.

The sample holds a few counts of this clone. This chain's CDR3 is CATSGKGSNEKLFF. DNA for the CDR3: TGTGCCACCAGTGGTAAGGGGTCTAATGAAAAACTGTTTTTT. The chain is built from TRBV24-1 and TRBJ1-4, with D possibly being TRBD1 (5 bases). Trimming removed 5 bases at V and 3 bases at J, with 9 bases between. The CDR3 covers 14 residues. The germline V gene encodes CDR1 KGHDR and CDR2 SFDVKD.

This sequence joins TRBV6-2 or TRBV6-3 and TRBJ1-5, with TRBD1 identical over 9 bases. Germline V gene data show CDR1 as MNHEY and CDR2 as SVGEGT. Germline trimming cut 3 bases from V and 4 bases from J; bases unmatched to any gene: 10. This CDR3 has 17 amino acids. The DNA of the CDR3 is TGTGCCAGCAGTTATCCCGGGACAGGGATTTTTAATCAGCCCCAGCATTTT. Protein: CASSYPGTGIFNQPQHF.

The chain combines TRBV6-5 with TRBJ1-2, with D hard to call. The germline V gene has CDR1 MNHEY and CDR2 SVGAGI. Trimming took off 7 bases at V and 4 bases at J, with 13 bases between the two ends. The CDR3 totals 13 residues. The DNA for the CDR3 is TGTGCCAGCAAGATCAACAGACCCTATGGCTACACCTTC. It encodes CASKINRPYGYTF.

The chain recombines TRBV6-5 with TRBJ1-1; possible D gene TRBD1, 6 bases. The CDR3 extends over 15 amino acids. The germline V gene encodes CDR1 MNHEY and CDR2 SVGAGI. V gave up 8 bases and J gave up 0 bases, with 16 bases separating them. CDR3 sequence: CASLHRAGVNTEAFF. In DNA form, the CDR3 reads TGTGCCAGCCTTCACAGGGCCGGGGTGAACACTGAAGCTTTCTTT.

This CDR3 reads CASSRYLQGAGYTF. The CDR3 region has the DNA TGTGCCAGCAGCCGATATTTACAGGGGGCGGGCTACACCTTC. The rearrangement links TRBV28 to TRBJ1-2, with 9 bases that match TRBD1. The V segment lost 6 bases and the J segment 8 bases; nucleotides outside the gene matches: 10. The CDR3 is made up of 14 amino acids. Germline CDR1 MDHEN, CDR2 SYDVKM.

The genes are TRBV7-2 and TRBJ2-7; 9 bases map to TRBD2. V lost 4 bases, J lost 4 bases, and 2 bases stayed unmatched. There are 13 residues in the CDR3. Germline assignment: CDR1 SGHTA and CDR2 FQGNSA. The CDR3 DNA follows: TGTGCCAGCAGCTGGGGACTAGCTTACGAGCAGTACTTC. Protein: CASSWGLAYEQYF.

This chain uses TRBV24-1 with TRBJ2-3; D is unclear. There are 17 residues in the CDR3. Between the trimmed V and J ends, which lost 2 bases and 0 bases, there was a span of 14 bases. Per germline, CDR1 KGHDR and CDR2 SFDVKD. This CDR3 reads CATSDWATRTSTDTQYF. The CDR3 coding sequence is TGTGCCACCAGTGATTGGGCGACCCGTACTAGCACAGATACGCAGTATTTT.

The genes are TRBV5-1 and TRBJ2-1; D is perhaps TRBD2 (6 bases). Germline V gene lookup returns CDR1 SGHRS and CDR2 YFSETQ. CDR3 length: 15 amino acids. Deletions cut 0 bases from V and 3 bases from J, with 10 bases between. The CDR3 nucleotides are TGCGCCAGCAGCTTGGCCCTAGCGTACTACAATGAGCAGTTCTTC. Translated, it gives CASSLALAYYNEQFF.